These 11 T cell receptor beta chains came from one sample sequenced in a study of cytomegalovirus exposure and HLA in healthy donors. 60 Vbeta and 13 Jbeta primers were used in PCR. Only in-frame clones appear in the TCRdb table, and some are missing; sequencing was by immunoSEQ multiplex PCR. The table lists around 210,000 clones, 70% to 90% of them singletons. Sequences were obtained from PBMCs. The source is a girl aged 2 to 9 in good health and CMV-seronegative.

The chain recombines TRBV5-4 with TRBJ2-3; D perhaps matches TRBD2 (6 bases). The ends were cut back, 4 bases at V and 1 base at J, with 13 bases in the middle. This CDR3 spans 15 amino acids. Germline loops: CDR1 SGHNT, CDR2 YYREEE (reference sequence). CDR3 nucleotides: TGTGCCAGCAGCCCTGGGGGACTTGGCACAGATACGCAGTATTTT. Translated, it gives CASSPGGLGTDTQYF.

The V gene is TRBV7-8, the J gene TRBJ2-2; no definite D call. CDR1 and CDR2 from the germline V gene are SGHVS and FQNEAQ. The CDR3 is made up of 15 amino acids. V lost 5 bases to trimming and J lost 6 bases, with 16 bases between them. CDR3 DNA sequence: TGTGCCAGCAGCCCTGTCGTATTGAGCTCCGGGGAGCTGTTTTTT. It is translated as CASSPVVLSSGELFF.

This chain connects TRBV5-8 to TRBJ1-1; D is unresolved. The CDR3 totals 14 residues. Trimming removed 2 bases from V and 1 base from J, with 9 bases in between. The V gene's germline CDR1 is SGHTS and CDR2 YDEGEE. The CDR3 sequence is CASSFKRQNTEAFF. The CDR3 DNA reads TGTGCCAGCAGCTTTAAACGACAGAACACTGAAGCTTTCTTT.

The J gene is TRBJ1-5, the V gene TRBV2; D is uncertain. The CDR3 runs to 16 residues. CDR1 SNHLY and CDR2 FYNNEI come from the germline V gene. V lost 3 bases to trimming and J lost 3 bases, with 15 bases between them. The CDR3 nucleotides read TGTGCCAGCAGTGAGATCCCGCCAGGCTTCAATCAGCCCCAGCATTTT. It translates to CASSEIPPGFNQPQHF.

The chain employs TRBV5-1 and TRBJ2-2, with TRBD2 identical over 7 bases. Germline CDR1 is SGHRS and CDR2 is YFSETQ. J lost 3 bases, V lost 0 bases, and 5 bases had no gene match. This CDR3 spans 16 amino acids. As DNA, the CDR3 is TGCGCCAGCAGCTTGGCCCGCGGGGGTGACACCGGGGAGCTGTTTTTT. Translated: CASSLARGGDTGELFF.

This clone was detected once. This chain's CDR3 is CASTGTGGTEAFF. The CDR3 nucleotides are TGTGCCAGCACCGGGACAGGGGGCACTGAAGCTTTCTTT. The rearrangement joins TRBV6-1 to TRBJ1-1; 11 bases agree with TRBD1. The trim removed 7 bases at V and 4 bases at J, leaving 2 bases unmatched. The CDR3 length is 13 residues. CDR1 MNHNS and CDR2 SASEGT come from the germline V gene.

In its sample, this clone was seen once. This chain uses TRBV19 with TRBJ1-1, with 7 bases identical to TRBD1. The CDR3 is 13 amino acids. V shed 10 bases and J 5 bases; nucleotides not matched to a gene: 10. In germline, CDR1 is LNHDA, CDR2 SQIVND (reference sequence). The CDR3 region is CATRQGRGTEAFF. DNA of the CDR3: TGTGCCACCCGACAGGGTCGAGGGACTGAAGCTTTCTTT. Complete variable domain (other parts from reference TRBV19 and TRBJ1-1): DGGITQSPKYLFRKEGQNVTLSCEQNLNHDAMYWYRQDPGQGLRLIYYSQIVNDFQKGDIAEGYSVSREKKESFPLTVTSAQKNPTAFYLCATRQGRGTEAFFGQGTRLTVV.

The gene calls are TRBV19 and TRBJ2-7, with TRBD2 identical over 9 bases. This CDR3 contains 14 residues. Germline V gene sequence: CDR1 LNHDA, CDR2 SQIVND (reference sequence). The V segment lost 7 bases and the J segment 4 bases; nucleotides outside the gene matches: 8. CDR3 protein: CASKISSGEYEQYF. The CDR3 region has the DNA TGTGCCAGTAAGATATCTAGCGGGGAATACGAGCAGTACTTC.

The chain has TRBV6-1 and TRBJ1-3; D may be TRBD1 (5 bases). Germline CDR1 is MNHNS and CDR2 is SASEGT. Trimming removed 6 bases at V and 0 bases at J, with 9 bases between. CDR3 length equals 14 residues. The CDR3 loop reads CASRDGGSGNTIYF. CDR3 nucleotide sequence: TGTGCCAGCAGGGACGGGGGCTCTGGAAACACCATATATTTT.

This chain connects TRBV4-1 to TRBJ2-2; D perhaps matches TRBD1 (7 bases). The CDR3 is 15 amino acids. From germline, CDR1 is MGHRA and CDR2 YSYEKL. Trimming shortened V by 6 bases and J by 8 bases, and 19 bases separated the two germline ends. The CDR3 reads CASRQGTYYGGELFF. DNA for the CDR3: TGCGCCAGCAGACAGGGGACTTACTATGGGGGGGAGCTGTTTTTT.

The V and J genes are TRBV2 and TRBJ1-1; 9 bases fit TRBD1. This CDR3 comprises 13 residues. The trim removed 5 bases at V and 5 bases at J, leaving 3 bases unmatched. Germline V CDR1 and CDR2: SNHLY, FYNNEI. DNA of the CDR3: TGTGCCAGCAGTATAGGACAGGGGACTGAAGCTTTCTTT. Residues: CASSIGQGTEAFF.